This is a list of T cell receptor beta chains from one sample in a study of PD-1 blockade in classical Hodgkin lymphoma. Clones were sequenced by immunoSEQ multiplex PCR, and TCRdb holds only the in-frame ones, with some missing. The sample lists under 40,000 clones; more than 60% were seen once. This specimen was peripheral blood mononuclear cells (PBMCs), taken before the fourth cycle of nivolumab. The receptor source for this set is a human donor with classical Hodgkin lymphoma. CDR3s include the opening cysteine and the closing phenylalanine or tryptophan. A D gene is named only where the DNA matches it firmly. Clone size is stated in some rows and not others, as once, few, many or a class when expanded.

v_gene	j_gene	abundance	d_gene	CDR3nt	CDR3aa
TRBV7-6	TRBJ2-2	NA	TRBD2	TGTGCCAGCAGCTTAGTAGCGGGGGGGACCGGGGAGCTGTTTTTT	CASSLVAGGTGELFF
TRBV6-5	TRBJ1-5	NA	NA	TGTGCCAGCAGTTACGGATGGGGCGCCGGGCAGCCCCAGCATTTT	CASSYGWGAGQPQHF
TRBV5-5	TRBJ1-6	NA	NA	TGTGCCAGCAGCTGGGATGGGGGCGACTATAATTCACCCCTCCACTTT	CASSWDGGDYNSPLHF
TRBV5-6	TRBJ2-2	NA	NA	TGTGCCAGCAGGTCCGGGTCCTACGGGGAGCTGTTTTTT	CASRSGSYGELFF
TRBV28	TRBJ1-1	NA	NA	TGTGCCAGCAGGGAGCGGAACACTGAAGCTTTCTTT	CASRERNTEAFF
TRBV7-9	TRBJ1-1	NA	NA	TGTGCCAGCAGCTTAGACAGATCGAACACTGAAGCTTTCTTT	CASSLDRSNTEAFF
TRBV28	TRBJ2-7	NA	NA	TGTGCCAGCAGATGGGCAAGGGCGACCTACGAGCAGTACTTC	CASRWARATYEQYF
TRBV5-1	TRBJ1-4	NA	NA	TGCGCCAGCAGTTTTGACAGCCAGAGGGAAAAACTGTTTTTT	CASSFDSQREKLFF
TRBV5-4	TRBJ2-7	NA	NA	TGTGCCAGCAGCTTGGTCGCAGGCTACGAGCAGTACTTC	CASSLVAGYEQYF
TRBV19	TRBJ2-2	few	TRBD2	TGTGCCAGTAGTAGGACTAGCGGGGGGGCCTCGGCCGGGGAGCTGTTTTTT	CASSRTSGGASAGELFF
TRBV5-1	TRBJ2-7	NA	TRBD1	TGCGCCAGCAGCGGGACAGGGGGCGCCCACGAGCAGTACTTC	CASSGTGGAHEQYF
TRBV6-1	TRBJ2-7	NA	NA	TGTGCCAGCAGGACACAGGGATCGGGCTACGAGCAGTACTTC	CASRTQGSGYEQYF
TRBV5-1	TRBJ1-4	NA	TRBD1	TGCGCCAGCAGCCCTGACAGGGGTCATTACGAAAAACTGTTTTTT	CASSPDRGHYEKLFF
TRBV7-8	TRBJ2-2	once	NA	TGTGCCAGCAGCTCTAGTTCGCGGGGGAACACCGGGGAGCTGTTTTTT	CASSSSSRGNTGELFF
TRBV5-6	TRBJ1-2	few	NA	TGTGCCAGCAGCTTGGATCGGACTGACCTCTTCGGCTACACCTTC	CASSLDRTDLFGYTF
TRBV19	TRBJ2-2	NA	TRBD1	TGTGCCAGTAGTACCCAAAGACAGGGGGCCGGGGAGCTGTTTTTT	CASSTQRQGAGELFF
TRBV25-1	TRBJ1-1	NA	NA	TGTGCCAGCAGTTCTCCGGGAGGGGCGACTGAAGCTTTCTTT	CASSSPGGATEAFF
TRBV27	TRBJ1-2	NA	TRBD1	TGTGCCAGCAGCTTCCTGCCTATCCGGACAGGGGGTAACTATGGCTACACCTTC	CASSFLPIRTGGNYGYTF
TRBV28	TRBJ1-2	NA	TRBD1	TGTGCCAGCAGTCCCGCGTACAGGGGAGCTAACTATGGCTACACCTTC	CASSPAYRGANYGYTF
TRBV19	TRBJ1-3	NA	NA	TGTGCCAGTAGTATAATCGACAGAGTGCACAACACCATATATTTT	CASSIIDRVHNTIYF
TRBV7-7	TRBJ2-2	NA	NA	TGTGCTAGCAGCTTAGTGGGGGGGCCGAACACCGGGGAGCTGTTTTTT	CASSLVGGPNTGELFF
TRBV6-5	TRBJ2-2	NA	TRBD2	TGTGCCAGCAGCCAAGGGAGGGAGAACACCGGGGAGCTGTTTTTT	CASSQGRENTGELFF
TRBV6-5	TRBJ2-7	NA	NA	TGTGCCAGCAGTAGGAGAGGGGGATACGAGCAGTACTTC	CASSRRGGYEQYF
TRBV27	TRBJ2-3	NA	TRBD2	TGTGCCAGCAGTCTAAGGCCTATTTGGACTAGCGGCACAGATACGCAGTATTTT	CASSLRPIWTSGTDTQYF
TRBV5-4	TRBJ1-6	NA	NA	TGTGCCAGCAGCTTGGCCAAGGAGGGGTACTCACCCCTCCACTTT	CASSLAKEGYSPLHF
TRBV7-3	TRBJ2-1	few	TRBD2	TGTGCCAGCAGCTTGGGACTAGCGTCCGGCAGTGAGCAGTTCTTC	CASSLGLASGSEQFF
TRBV23-1	TRBJ2-7	NA	NA	TGCGCCAGCAGTCCCCTACGACTGATACGGGTTTTCTTCTACGAGCAGTACTTC	CASSPLRLIRVFFYEQYF
TRBV14	TRBJ2-6	NA	NA	TGTGCCAGCAGCGGGGGTGCTGGGGCCAACGTCCTGACTTTC	CASSGGAGANVLTF
TRBV9	TRBJ2-2	once	NA	TGTGCCAGCACCCCAGTGGGCGGGCCGAACACCGGGGAGCTGTTTTTT	CASTPVGGPNTGELFF
TRBV7-8	TRBJ2-7	NA	NA	TGTGCCAGCAATGCGGCGGAGAAAACCTACGAGCAGTACTTC	CASNAAEKTYEQYF
TRBV7-8	TRBJ1-6	NA	NA	TGTGCCAGCAGCCCGGCGGGGGTAACCTATAATTCACCCCTCCACTTT	CASSPAGVTYNSPLHF
TRBV30	TRBJ1-2	NA	NA	TGTGCCTGGAGTGTTCGGGGGCGCGGAGATGGCTACACCTTC	CAWSVRGRGDGYTF
TRBV5-1	TRBJ2-3	NA	NA	TGCGCCAGCAGCCTGGGGGCCCTAACAGATACGCAGTATTTT	CASSLGALTDTQYF
TRBV28	TRBJ1-1	NA	NA	TGTGCCAGCAGTTTAAGTCAAGGCGCTGAAGCTTTCTTT	CASSLSQGAEAFF
TRBV18	TRBJ1-4	NA	NA	TGTGCCAGCTCACCACCGGGCGTCCAGGGAATTAATGAAAAACTGTTTTTT	CASSPPGVQGINEKLFF
TRBV27	TRBJ1-3	NA	NA	TGTGCCAGCAGTTTAGGAAGGGAAACTGGAAACACCATATATTTT	CASSLGRETGNTIYF
TRBV5-5	TRBJ1-2	NA	NA	TGTGCCAGCAGCAAGGACACTTATGGCTACACCTTC	CASSKDTYGYTF
TRBV5-4	TRBJ1-6	NA	NA	TGTGCCAGCAGCTTACAGGGTTATAATTCACCCCTCCACTTT	CASSLQGYNSPLHF
TRBV7-2	TRBJ2-5	NA	NA	TGTGCCAGCAGCTTCCAGGGGTTAGAGACCCAGTACTTC	CASSFQGLETQYF
TRBV2	TRBJ1-3	NA	NA	TGTGCCAGCAGTGAAAGTGGGCCTTCCTCTGGAAACACCATATATTTT	CASSESGPSSGNTIYF
TRBV7-7	TRBJ1-1	few	TRBD1	TGTGCTAGCAGCTTAGACGGGACAGGTGAAGCTTTCTTT	CASSLDGTGEAFF
TRBV7-2	TRBJ1-2	NA	NA	TGTGCCAGCAGCCTCGAACAGATCTATGGCTACACCTTC	CASSLEQIYGYTF
TRBV28	TRBJ1-6	few	NA	TGTGCCAGCAGTTTAGACCGGAGTTCACCCCTCCACTTT	CASSLDRSSPLHF
TRBV7-3	TRBJ2-1	NA	NA	TGTGCCAGCAGCTTAGAAACGGGGGCACTCAATGAGCAGTTCTTC	CASSLETGALNEQFF
TRBV4-1	TRBJ2-7	NA	NA	TGCGCCAGCAGCCAAGGGGGTGTTAGAGGAGACGAGCAGTACTTC	CASSQGGVRGDEQYF
TRBV4-2	TRBJ1-5	NA	NA	TGTGCCAGCAGCCAAGGGGGTCAGCCCCAGCATTTT	CASSQGGQPQHF
TRBV5-1	TRBJ2-1	once	TRBD2	TGCGCCAGCAGCTGGGGTACACTAGCGGGGGGCTCGTACAATGAGCAGTTCTTC	CASSWGTLAGGSYNEQFF
TRBV7-2	TRBJ2-2	NA	NA	TGTGCCAGTTCTACCGGGCCGAACACCGGGGAGCTGTTTTTT	CASSTGPNTGELFF
TRBV5-1	TRBJ2-1	NA	NA	TGCGCCAGCAGCTTGGACCTGGGAGTATCCTACAATGAGCAGTTCTTC	CASSLDLGVSYNEQFF
TRBV10-2	TRBJ2-1	NA	TRBD2	TGCGCCAGCGGACTAGCGGGGGGGTCCTACAATGAGCAGTTCTTC	CASGLAGGSYNEQFF